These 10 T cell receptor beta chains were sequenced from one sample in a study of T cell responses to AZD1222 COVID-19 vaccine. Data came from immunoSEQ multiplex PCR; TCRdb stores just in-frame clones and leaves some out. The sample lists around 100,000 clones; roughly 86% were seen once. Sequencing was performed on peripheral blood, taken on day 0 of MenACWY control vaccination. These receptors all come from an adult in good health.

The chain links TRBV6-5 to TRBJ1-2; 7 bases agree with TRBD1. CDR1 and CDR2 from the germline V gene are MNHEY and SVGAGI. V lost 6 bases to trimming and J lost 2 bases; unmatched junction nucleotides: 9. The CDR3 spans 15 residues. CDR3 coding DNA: TGTGCCAGCAGCCGCTCAGGGGGGCTGAACTATGGCTACACCTTC. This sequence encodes CASSRSGGLNYGYTF.

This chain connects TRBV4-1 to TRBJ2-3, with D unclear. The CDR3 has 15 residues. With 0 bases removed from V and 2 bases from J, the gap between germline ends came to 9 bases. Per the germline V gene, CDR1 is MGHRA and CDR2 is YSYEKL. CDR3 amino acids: CASSQESGYTDTQYF. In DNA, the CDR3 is TGCGCCAGCAGCCAAGAGTCAGGATACACAGATACGCAGTATTTT.

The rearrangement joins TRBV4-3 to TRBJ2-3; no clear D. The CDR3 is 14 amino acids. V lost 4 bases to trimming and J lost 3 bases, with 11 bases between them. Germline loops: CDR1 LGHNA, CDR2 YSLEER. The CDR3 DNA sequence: TGCGCCAGCAGCCTGTTCCTCCATACAGATACGCAGTATTTT. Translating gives CASSLFLHTDTQYF.

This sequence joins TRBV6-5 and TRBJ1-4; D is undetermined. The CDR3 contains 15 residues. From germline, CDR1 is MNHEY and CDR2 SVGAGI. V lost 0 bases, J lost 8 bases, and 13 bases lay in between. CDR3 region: CASSYSTVIGEKLFF. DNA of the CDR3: TGTGCCAGCAGTTACTCAACGGTTATAGGAGAAAAACTGTTTTTT.

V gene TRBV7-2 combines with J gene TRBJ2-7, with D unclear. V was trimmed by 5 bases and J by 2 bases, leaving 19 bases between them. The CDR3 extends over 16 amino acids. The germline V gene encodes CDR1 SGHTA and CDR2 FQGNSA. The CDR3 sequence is CASSARAAAHTYEQYF. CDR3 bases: TGTGCCAGCAGCGCCCGCGCGGCAGCTCACACCTACGAGCAGTACTTC.

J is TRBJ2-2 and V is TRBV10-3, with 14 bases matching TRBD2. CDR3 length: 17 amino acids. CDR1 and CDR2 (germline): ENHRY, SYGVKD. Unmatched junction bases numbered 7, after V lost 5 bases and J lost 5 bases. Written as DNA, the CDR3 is TGTGCCATCAGTCGGACTAGCGGGGGGCCACAAACCGGGGAGCTGTTTTTT. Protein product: CAISRTSGGPQTGELFF.

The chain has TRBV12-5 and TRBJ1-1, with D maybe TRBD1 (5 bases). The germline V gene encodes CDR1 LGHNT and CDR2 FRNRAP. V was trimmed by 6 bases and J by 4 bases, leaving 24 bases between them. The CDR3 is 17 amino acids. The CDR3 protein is CASGRFTAVGVATEAFF. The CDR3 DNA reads TGTGCTAGTGGCCGTTTTACGGCCGTAGGGGTCGCCACTGAAGCTTTCTTT.

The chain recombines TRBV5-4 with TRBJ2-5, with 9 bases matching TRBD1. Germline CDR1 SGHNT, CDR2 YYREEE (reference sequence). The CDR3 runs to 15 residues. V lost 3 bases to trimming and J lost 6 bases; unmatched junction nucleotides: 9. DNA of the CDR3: TGTGCCAGCAGCTGGACCCGGGACAGGGTACAGACCCAGTACTTC. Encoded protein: CASSWTRDRVQTQYF.

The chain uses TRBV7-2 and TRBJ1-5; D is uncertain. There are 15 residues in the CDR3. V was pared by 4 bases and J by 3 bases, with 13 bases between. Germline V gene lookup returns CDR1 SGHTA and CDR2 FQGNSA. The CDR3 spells CASSSRNMANQPQHF. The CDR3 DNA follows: TGTGCCAGCAGCTCCCGTAACATGGCCAATCAGCCCCAGCATTTT.

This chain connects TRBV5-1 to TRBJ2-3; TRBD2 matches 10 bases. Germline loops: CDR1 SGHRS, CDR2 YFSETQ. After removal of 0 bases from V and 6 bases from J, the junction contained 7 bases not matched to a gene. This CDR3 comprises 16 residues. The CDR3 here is CASSLASASGGDTQYF. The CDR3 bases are TGCGCCAGCAGCTTGGCCTCGGCTAGCGGGGGCGATACGCAGTATTTT.